The 5 T cell receptor beta chains reported below all come from one sample, sequenced in a study of OX40 agonist ivuxolimab in advanced cancers. Data came from immunoSEQ multiplex PCR; TCRdb stores just in-frame clones and leaves some out. The sample has some 83,000 clones, around 86% seen once. The source was CD4+ or CD8+ T cells sorted from blood, collected in a trial of the OX40 agonist ivuxolimab. The receptor set was obtained from an adult with an advanced solid tumor such as melanoma, head and neck, liver or kidney cancer.

The chain joins TRBV28 to TRBJ1-2, with 7 bases that match TRBD1. CDR3 length: 14 amino acids. Looked up from germline, CDR1 is MDHEN and CDR2 is SYDVKM. V lost 10 bases to trimming and J lost 3 bases; unmatched junction nucleotides: 11. CDR3 coding DNA: TGTGCCATCCACAAGGGGGCGCCGGACTATGGCTACACCTTC. Its protein is CAIHKGAPDYGYTF.

The V gene is TRBV13, the J gene TRBJ1-6; possible D gene TRBD1, 6 bases. The CDR3 spans 16 residues. The V end lost 1 base, the J end lost 13 bases, and 20 bases lay between the germline ends. Germline V gene data show CDR1 as PRHDT and CDR2 as FYEKMQ (reference sequence). The CDR3 sequence is CASSLVGGRPENPLHF. The CDR3 coding sequence is TGTGCCAGCAGCTTAGTAGGGGGACGGCCAGAAAATCCCCTCCACTTT.

The chain carries TRBV5-5 and TRBJ2-7; possible D gene TRBD1, 6 bases. The CDR3 sequence is 16 residues long. In germline, CDR1 is SGHKS, CDR2 YYEKEE (reference sequence). V was shortened by 5 bases and J by 2 bases, with 20 bases between the two germline ends. CDR3 sequence (DNA): TGTGCCAGCAGACGGACCGGGACACCCGCTACCTACGAGCAGTACTTC. Protein product: CASRRTGTPATYEQYF.

This rearrangement joins TRBV7-2 to TRBJ2-3; D perhaps matches TRBD2 (5 bases). Trimming cost V 4 bases and J 3 bases, with 17 bases left between them. Germline-derived CDR1 and CDR2 are SGHTA and FQGNSA. The CDR3 is 16 amino acids. For the CDR3, the DNA is TGTGCCAGCAGCTCCCGGCCCAGTTCGGGGACAGATACGCAGTATTTT. This codes for CASSSRPSSGTDTQYF.

This clone was picked up one time. This rearrangement joins TRBV5-5 to TRBJ2-2; 7 positions match TRBD1. The CDR3 sequence is 19 residues long. The junction had 11 bases not matched to a gene; V was cut back by 0 bases and J by 0 bases. CDR1 is SGHKS and CDR2 is YYEKEE in the germline V gene (reference sequence). The CDR3 DNA follows: TGTGCCAGCAGCTTGGGACTGAGGTGGGGGACAGCGAACACCGGGGAGCTGTTTTTT. Its protein is CASSLGLRWGTANTGELFF.